Described below is a single T cell receptor beta chain sequence and its context. Its target is not known. These data come from a study of radiotherapy plus CTLA-4 blockade in lung cancer. Findings and caveats of the study: TCR clones of tumor origin grew in blood after radiotherapy plus ipilimumab. Reports state that early shifts in blood T cell clones, with interferon-beta, best predicted response.

Measured with immunoSEQ multiplex PCR; TCRdb has only the in-frame clones, and not every one. The profile covers roughly 90,000 clones, with about 91% appearing a single time and about 5.3% taken by the ten largest. The CDR3 length is 16 residues. CDR1 is SGHNT, CDR2 YENEEA, per germline. V was clipped by 2 bases and J by 5 bases, with 18 bases between them. The study gave focal radiation plus ipilimumab CTLA-4 blockade to patients with chemo-refractory metastatic non-small-cell lung cancer. This chain links TRBV11-3 with TRBJ2-5; D might be TRBD2 (7 bases). This TCR came from a human donor with non-small cell lung cancer that progressed on radiotherapy plus ipilimumab. Here the sequenced sample was peripheral blood, taken from a patient treated with radiotherapy plus ipilimumab. The CDR3, as DNA: TGTGCCAGCAGCTTATGGGAGGGGGGGGAGGCCGAGACCCAGTACTTC. Its protein is CASSLWEGGEAETQYF. Full variable domain (missing parts from reference TRBV11-3 and TRBJ2-5): EAGVVQSPRYKIIEKKQPVAFWCNPISGHNTLYWYLQNLGQGPELLIRYENEEAVDDSQLPKDRFSAERLKGVDSTLKIQPAELGDSAVYLCASSLWEGGEAETQYFGPGTRLLVL.